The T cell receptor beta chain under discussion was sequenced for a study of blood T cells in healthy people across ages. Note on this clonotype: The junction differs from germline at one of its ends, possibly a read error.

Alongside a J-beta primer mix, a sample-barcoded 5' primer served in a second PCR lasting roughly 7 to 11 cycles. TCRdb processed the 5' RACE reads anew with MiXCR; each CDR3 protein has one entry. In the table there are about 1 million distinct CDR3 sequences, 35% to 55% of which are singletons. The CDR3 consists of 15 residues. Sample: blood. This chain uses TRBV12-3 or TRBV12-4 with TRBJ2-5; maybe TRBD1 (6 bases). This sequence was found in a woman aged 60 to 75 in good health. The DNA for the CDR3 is TGTGCCGGCAGTTCCCGGGACACCATAGTGGGTGACCAGTACTTC. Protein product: CAGSSRDTIVGDQYF.